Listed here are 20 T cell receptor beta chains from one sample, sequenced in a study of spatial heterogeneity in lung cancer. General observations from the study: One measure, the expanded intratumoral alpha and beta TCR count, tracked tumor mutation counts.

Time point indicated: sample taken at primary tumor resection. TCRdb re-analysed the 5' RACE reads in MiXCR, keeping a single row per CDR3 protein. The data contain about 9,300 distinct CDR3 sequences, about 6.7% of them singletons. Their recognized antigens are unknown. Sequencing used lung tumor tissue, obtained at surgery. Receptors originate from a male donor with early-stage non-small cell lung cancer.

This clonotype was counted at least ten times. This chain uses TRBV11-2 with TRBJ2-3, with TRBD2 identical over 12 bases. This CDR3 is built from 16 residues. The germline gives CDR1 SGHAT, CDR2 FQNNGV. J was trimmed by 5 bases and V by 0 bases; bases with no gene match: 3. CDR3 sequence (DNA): TGTGCCAGCAGCTTAGAGGGACTAGCGGGCTTAGATACGCAGTATTTT. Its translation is CASSLEGLAGLDTQYF.

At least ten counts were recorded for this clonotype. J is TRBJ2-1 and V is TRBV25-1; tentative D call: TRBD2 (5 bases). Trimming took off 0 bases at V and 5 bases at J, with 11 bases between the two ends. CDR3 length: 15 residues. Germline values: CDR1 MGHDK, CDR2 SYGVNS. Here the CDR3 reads CASSEYSGTNNEQFF. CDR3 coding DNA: TGTGCCAGCAGTGAATACAGCGGTACAAACAATGAGCAGTTCTTC.

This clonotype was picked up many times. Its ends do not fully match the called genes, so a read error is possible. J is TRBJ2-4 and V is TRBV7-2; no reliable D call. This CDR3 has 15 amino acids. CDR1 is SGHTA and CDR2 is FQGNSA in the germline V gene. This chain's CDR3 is CASNLPRTAKNIQYF. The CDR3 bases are TGTGCCAGCAACTTACCCAGAACAGCCAAAAACATTCAGTACTTC. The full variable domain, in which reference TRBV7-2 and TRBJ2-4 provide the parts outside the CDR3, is GAGVSQSPSNKVTEKGKDVELRCDPISGHTALYWYRQSLGQGLEFLIYFQGNSAPDKSGLPSDRFSAERTGGSVSTLTIQRTQQEDSAVYLCASNLPRTAKNIQYFGAGTRLSVL.

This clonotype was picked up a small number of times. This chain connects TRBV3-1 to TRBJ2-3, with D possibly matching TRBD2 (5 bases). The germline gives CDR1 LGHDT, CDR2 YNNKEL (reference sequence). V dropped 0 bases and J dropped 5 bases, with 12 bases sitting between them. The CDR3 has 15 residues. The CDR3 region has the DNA TGTGCCAGCAGCCAAGAGTCTAGCAGAGGAGATACGCAGTATTTT. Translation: CASSQESSRGDTQYF.

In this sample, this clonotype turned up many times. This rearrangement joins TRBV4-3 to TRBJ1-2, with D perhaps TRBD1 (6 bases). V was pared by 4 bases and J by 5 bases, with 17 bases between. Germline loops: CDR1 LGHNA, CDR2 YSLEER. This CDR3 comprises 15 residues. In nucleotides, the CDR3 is TGCGCCAGCAGCCTAAGGCACAGGGATGTTTATGGCTACACCTTC. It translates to CASSLRHRDVYGYTF.

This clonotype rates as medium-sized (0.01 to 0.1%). CDR3 region: CASSGQIRDPQYF. The CDR3 coding sequence is TGTGCCAGCAGCGGCCAGATCAGGGATCCCCAGTATTTT. V and J are TRBV5-6 and TRBJ2-3; possible D gene TRBD1, 5 bases. Trimming shortened V by 4 bases and J by 12 bases, and 18 bases separated the two germline ends. Germline CDR1 is SGHDT and CDR2 is YYEEEE. The CDR3 sequence is 13 residues long. Complete variable domain (other parts from reference TRBV5-6 and TRBJ2-3): DAGVTQSPTHLIKTRGQQVTLRCSPKSGHDTVSWYQQALGQGPQFIFQYYEEEERQRGNFPDRFSGHQFPNYSSELNVNALLLGDSALYLCASSGQIRDPQYFGPGTRLTVL.

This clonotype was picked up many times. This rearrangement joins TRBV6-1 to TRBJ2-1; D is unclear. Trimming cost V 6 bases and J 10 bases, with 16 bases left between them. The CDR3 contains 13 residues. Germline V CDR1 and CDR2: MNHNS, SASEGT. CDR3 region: CASSRSGLPEQFF. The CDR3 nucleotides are TGTGCCAGCAGCCGATCCGGGTTACCAGAGCAGTTCTTC.

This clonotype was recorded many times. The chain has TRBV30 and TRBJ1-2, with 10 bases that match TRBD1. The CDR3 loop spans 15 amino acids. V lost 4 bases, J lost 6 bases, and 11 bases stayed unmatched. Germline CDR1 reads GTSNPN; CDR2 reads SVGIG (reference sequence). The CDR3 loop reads CAWTILTGGGNGYTF. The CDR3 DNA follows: TGTGCCTGGACCATCCTGACAGGGGGCGGGAATGGCTACACCTTC.

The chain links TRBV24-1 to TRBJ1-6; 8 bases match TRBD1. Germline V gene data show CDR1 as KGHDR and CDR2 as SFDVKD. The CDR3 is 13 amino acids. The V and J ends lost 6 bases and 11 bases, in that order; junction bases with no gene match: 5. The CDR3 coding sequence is TGTGCCACCAGTCAGGGGGCGAGGACACCCCTCCACTTT. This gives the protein CATSQGARTPLHF.

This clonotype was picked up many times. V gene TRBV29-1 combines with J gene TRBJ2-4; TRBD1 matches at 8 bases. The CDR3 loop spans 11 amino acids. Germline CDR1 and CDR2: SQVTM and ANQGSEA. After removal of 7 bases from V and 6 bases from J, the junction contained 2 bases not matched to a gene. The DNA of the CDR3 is TGCAGCGGAGGACAGGGAAACATTCAGTACTTC. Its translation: CSGGQGNIQYF.

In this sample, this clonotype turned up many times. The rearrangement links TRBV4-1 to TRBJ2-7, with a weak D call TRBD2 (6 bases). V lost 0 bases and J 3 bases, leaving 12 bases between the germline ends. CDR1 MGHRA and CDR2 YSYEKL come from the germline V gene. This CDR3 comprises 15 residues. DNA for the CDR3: TGCGCCAGCAGCCAAGAAATCGGAGGGTTCTACGAGCAGTACTTC. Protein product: CASSQEIGGFYEQYF.

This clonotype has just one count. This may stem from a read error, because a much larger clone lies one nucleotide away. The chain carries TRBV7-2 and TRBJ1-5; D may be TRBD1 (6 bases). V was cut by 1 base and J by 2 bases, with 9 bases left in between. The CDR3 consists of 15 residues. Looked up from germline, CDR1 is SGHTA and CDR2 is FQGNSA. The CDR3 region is CASSLEGGGNQPQHF. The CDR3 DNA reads TGTGCCAGCAGCTTAGAAGGGGGAGGCAATCAGCCCCAGCATTTT.

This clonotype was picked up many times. The CDR3 is CASRTGPENSPLHF. As DNA, the CDR3 is TGTGCCAGCAGGACCGGGCCAGAGAATTCACCCCTCCACTTT. V usage is TRBV28 and J usage is TRBJ1-6; D call uncertain. The CDR3 runs to 14 residues. Trimming left V 6 bases short and J 7 bases short, with 13 bases between. From germline, CDR1 is MDHEN and CDR2 SYDVKM.

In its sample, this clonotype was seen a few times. The CDR3 region is CASSLKGLAGGPYNEQFF. Written as DNA, the CDR3 is TGTGCCAGCAGTCTAAAGGGACTAGCGGGGGGGCCCTACAATGAGCAGTTCTTC. This rearrangement joins TRBV5-4 to TRBJ2-1; 16 nucleotides match TRBD2. The J segment lost 2 bases and the V segment lost 5 bases, leaving 7 bases of the junction unmatched. Germline values: CDR1 SGHNT, CDR2 YYREEE (reference sequence). The CDR3 is 18 residues long.

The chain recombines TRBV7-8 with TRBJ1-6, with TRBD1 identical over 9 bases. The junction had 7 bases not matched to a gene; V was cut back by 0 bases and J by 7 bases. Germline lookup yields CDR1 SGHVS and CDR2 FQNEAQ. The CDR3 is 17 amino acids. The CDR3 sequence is CASSLAGTGFENSPLHF. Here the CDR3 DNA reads TGTGCCAGCAGCTTAGCGGGGACAGGGTTCGAAAATTCACCCCTCCACTTT.

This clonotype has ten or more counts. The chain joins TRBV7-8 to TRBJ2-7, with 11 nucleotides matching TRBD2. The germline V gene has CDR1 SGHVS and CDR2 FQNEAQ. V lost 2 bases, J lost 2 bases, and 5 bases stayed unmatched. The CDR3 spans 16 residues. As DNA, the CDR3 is TGTGCCAGCAGCTTACGACTAGCGGGGTCGACCTACGAGCAGTACTTC. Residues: CASSLRLAGSTYEQYF.

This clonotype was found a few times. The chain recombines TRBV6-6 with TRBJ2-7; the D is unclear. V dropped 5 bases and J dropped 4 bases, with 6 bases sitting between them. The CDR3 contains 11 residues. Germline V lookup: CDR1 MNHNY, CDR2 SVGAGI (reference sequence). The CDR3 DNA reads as TGTGCCAGCAGTCCCCTATACGAGCAGTACTTC. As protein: CASSPLYEQYF.

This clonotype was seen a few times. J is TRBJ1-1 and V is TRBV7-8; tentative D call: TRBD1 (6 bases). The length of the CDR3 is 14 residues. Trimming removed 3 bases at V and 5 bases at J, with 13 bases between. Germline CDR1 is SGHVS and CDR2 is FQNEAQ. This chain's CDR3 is CASSFRGLPTEAFF. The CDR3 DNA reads TGTGCCAGCAGCTTCAGGGGCCTCCCGACTGAAGCTTTCTTT.

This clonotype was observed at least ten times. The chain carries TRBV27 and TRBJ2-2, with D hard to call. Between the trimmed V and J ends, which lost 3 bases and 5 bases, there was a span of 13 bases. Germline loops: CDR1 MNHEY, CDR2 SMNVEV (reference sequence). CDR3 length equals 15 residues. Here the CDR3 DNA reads TGTGCCAGCAGTTTTGGAGTTCCCTGGACCGGGGAGCTGTTTTTT. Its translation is CASSFGVPWTGELFF.

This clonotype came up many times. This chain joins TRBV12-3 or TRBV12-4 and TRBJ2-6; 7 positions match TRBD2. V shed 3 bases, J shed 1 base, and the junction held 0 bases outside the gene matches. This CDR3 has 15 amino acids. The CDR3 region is CASSLGGSGANVLTF. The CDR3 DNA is TGTGCCAGCAGTTTGGGGGGGTCTGGGGCCAACGTCCTGACTTTC.